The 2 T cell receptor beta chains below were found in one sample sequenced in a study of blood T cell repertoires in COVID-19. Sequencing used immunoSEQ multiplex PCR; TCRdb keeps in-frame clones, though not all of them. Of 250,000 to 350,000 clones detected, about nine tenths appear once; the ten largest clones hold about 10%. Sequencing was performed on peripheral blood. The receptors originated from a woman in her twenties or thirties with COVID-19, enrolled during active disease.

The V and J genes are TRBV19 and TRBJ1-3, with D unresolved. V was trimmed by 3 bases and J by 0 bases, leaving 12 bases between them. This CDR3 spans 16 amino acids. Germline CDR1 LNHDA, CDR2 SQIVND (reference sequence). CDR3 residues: CASSMKAASSGNTIYF. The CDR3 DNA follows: TGTGCCAGTAGTATGAAGGCGGCGAGCTCTGGAAACACCATATATTTT.

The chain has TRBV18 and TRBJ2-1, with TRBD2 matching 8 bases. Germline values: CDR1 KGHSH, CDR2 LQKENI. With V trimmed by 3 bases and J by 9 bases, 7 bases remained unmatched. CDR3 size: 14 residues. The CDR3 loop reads CASSPEGLVSEQFF. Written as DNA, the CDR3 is TGTGCCAGCTCACCGGAGGGACTAGTGAGTGAGCAGTTCTTC.